Below, one T cell receptor (beta chain) is given with its context. The source of the sample is a study of CD8 T cells in Susac syndrome. In germline, CDR1 is SGHDN, CDR2 FVKESK. The V gene lost 1 base and the J gene lost 13 bases, with 11 bases spanning the gap. The CDR3 has 12 amino acids. When the RNA was reverse transcribed, random hexamers were used with an input of roughly 0.5 to 1 ug. TCRdb used MiXCR to reprocess the immunoSEQ multiplex PCR reads, holding one entry per CDR3 protein. The sample has about 200,000 distinct CDR3 sequences, nearly 95% seen once. The clonotype was recovered from a human donor with multiple sclerosis. The chain has TRBV14 and TRBJ2-1; either TRBD1 or TRBD2 may fit D (5 bases each). The specimen sequenced was CD4+ T cells from PBMCs. CDR3 DNA sequence: TGTGCCAGCAGCCAAGTCGGGACCACCCAGTTCTTC. It codes for CASSQVGTTQFF.